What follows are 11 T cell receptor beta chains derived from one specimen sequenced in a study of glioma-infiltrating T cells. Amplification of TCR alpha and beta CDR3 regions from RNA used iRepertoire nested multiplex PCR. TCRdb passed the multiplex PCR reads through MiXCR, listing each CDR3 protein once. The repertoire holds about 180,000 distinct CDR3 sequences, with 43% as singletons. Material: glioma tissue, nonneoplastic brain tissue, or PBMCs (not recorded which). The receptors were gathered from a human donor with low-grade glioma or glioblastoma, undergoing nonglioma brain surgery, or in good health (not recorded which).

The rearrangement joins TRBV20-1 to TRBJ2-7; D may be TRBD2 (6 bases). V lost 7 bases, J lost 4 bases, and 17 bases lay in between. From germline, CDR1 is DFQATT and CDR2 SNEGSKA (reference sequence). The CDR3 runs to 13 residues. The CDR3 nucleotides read TGCAGTGAGGTCGGGACTCGAATATACGAGCAGTACTTC. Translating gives CSEVGTRIYEQYF.

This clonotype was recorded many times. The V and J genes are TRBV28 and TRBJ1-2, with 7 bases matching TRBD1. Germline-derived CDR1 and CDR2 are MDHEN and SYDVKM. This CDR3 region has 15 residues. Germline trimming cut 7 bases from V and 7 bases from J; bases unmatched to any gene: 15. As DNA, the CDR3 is TGTGCCAGCACCCTCTCGATGACAGGGTATCTTGGCTACACCTTC. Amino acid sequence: CASTLSMTGYLGYTF.

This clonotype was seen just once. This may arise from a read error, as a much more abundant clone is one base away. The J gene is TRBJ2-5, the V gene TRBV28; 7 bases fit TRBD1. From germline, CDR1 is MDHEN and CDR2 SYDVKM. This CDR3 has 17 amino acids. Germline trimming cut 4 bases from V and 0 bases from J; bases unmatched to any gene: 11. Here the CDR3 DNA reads TGTGCCAGCAGTTACAGGGGAAGATCGACGTACCAAGAGACCCAGTACTTC. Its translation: CASSYRGRSTYQETQYF.

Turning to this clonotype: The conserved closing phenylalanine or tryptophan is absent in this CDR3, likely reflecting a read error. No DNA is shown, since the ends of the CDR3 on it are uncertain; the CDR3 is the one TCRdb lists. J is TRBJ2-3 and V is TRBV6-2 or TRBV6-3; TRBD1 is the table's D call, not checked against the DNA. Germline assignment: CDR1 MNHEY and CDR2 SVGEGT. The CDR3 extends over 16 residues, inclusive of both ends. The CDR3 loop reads CASSPGQGVVTDTKYI.

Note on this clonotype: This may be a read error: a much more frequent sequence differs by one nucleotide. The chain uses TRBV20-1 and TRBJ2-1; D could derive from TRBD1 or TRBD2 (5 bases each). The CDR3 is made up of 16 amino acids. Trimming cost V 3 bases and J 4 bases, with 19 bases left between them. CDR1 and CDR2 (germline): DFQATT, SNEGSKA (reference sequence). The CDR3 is CSARSLQGRDYNEQFF. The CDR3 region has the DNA TGCAGTGCTAGGAGTCTTCAGGGACGGGATTACAATGAGCAGTTCTTC.

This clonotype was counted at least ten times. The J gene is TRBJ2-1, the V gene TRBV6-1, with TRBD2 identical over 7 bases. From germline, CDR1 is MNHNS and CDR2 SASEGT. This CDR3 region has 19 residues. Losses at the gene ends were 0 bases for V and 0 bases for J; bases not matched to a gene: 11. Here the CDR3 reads CASSEALSRAGNSYNEQFF. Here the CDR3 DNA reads TGTGCCAGCAGTGAAGCGTTGAGCAGAGCGGGAAACTCCTACAATGAGCAGTTCTTC.

The CDR3 loop is CASSRTSGSGTGELFF. The CDR3 DNA sequence: TGTGCCAGCAGCAGAACTAGCGGGAGTGGCACCGGGGAGCTGTTTTTT. The rearrangement links TRBV3-1 to TRBJ2-2, with 11 bases lining up with TRBD2. V gave up 5 bases and J gave up 4 bases; unmatched junction bases: 6. Germline V gene sequence: CDR1 LGHDT, CDR2 YNNKEL (reference sequence). This CDR3 is 16 amino acids long.

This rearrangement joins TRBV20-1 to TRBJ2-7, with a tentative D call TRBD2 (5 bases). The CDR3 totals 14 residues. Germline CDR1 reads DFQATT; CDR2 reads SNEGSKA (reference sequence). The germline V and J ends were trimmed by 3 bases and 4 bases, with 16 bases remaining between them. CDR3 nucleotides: TGCAGTGCTAGGCTTGTTGCGGGCCCATACGAGCAGTACTTC. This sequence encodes CSARLVAGPYEQYF.

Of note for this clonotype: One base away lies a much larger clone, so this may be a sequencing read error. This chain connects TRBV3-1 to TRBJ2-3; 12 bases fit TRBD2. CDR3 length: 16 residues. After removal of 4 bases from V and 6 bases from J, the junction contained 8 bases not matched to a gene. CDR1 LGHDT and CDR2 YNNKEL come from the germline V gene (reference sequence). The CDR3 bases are TGTGCCAGCAGCCCCTCTAGCGGGAGGGCGGAGGATACGCAGTATTTT. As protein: CASSPSSGRAEDTQYF.

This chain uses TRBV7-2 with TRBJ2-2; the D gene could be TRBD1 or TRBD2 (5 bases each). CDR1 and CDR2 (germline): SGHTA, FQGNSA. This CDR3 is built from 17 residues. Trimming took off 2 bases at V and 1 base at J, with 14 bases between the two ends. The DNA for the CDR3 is TGTGCCAGCAGCTTAAATCCCGGGACCAAGAACACCGGGGAGCTGTTTTTT. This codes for CASSLNPGTKNTGELFF. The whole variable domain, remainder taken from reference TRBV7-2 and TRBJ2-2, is GAGVSQSPSNKVTEKGKDVELRCDPISGHTALYWYRQSLGQGLEFLIYFQGNSAPDKSGLPSDRFSAERTGGSVSTLTIQRTQQEDSAVYLCASSLNPGTKNTGELFFGEGSRLTVL.

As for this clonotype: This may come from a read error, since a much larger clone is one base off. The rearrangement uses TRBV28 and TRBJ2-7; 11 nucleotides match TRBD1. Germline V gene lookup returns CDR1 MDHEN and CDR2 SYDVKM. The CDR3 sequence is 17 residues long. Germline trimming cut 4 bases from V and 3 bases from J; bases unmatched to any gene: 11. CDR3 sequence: CASSSSVKGQGVYEQYF. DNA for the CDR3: TGTGCCAGCAGTTCCAGTGTAAAGGGACAGGGGGTCTACGAGCAGTACTTC.